This TCR beta chain was observed in a study of T cells after yellow fever vaccination. Trimming took 5 bases from V and 4 from J, leaving 18 bases between them. The CDR3 length is 16 residues. Germline CDR1 is SNHLY and CDR2 is FYNNEI. This clonotype was observed once. TCRdb reprocessed the 5' RACE reads via MiXCR and lists one record per CDR3 protein. The table has 550,000 to 750,000 distinct CDR3 sequences, about 13% seen once. The V gene is TRBV2, the J gene TRBJ2-1; a weak D match, TRBD2 (7 bases). This sequence originates from a man younger than 45 who received the YFV17D yellow fever vaccine. The sequences come from PBMCs, collected on the day of the yellow fever booster vaccination. The chain's CDR3 is CASSRGAGGTYNEQFF. The CDR3 region has the DNA TGTGCCAGCAGTCGGGGGGCAGGAGGTACTTACAATGAGCAGTTCTTC.